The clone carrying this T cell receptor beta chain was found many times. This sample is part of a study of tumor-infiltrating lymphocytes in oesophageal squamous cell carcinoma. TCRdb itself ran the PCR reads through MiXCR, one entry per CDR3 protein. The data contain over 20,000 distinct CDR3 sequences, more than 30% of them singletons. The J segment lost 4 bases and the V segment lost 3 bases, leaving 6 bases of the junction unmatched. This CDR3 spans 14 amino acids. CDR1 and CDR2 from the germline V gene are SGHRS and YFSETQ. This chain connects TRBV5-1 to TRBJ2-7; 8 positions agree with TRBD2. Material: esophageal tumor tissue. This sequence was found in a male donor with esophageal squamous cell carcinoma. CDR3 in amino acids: CASSYSGIEYEQYF. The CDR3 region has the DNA TGCGCCAGCAGCTATAGCGGGATAGAGTACGAGCAGTACTTC.